This T cell receptor beta chain was obtained from a study of response to subunit inactivated influenza vaccine. MiXCR, applied by TCRdb to the RT-PCR reads, yields one record per CDR3 protein. The sample comprises fewer than 350,000 distinct CDR3 sequences, roughly a fifth of which are singletons, and about 10% rests with the top ten. The J segment lost 0 bases and the V segment lost 7 bases, leaving 3 bases of the junction unmatched. The CDR3 is made up of 14 amino acids. Germline loops: CDR1 LNHNV, CDR2 YYDKDF (reference sequence). The chain combines TRBV15 with TRBJ1-5; TRBD1 matches 7 bases. The source of this sequence is a man in his fifties or sixties who received an inactivated influenza vaccine. The sequences come from PBMCs from blood, collected 21 months after vaccination. This CDR3 reads CATKDRNSNQPQHF. The DNA of the CDR3 is TGTGCCACCAAGGACAGGAATAGCAATCAGCCCCAGCATTTT.